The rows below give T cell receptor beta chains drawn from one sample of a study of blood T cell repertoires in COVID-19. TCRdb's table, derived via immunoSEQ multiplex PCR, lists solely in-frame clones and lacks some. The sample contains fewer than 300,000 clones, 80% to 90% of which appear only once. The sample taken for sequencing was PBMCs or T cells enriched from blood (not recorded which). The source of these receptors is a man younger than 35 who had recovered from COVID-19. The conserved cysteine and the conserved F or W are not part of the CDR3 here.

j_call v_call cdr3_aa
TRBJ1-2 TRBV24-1 ATSDADRGLYGYT
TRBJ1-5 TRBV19 ASSPGGPQH
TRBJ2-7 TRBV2 ASSEMVGRPVEQY
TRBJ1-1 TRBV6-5 ASSYTGIMEAF
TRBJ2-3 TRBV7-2 ASSLVGGTDTQY
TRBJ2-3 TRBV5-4 ASSPPRTGTGLNTQY
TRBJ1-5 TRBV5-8 ASSFSGLSNQPQH
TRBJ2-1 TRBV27 ASSRPGLAGVYNEQF
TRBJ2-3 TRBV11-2 ASSRPGQGASYTQY
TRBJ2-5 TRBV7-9 ASSLAGGRETQY
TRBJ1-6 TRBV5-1 ASSSRGNSPLH
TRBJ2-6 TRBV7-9 ASSSSGANVLT
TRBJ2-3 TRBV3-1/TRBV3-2 ASSLLDTQY
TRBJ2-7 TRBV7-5 ARSFSVYEQY
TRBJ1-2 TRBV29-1 SVLGQNGYT
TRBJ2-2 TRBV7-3 ASSHQGNTGELF
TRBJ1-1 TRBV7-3 ASSAGLANTEAF
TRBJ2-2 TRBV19 ASSIARGTGGELF
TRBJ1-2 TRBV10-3 ATRDNRGWIGYT
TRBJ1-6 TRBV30 AWSQNTGPPLH
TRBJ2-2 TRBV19 ASSMYFLGDRNTGELF
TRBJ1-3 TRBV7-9 ASSRRDEDTIY
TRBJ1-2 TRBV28 ASSLGPRVVGYT
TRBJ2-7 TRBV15 ATSRDRFIQGDHEQY
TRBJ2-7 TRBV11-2 ASSLGGGFWKQY
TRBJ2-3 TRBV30 AWSGAGHTDTQY
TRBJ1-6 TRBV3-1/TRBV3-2 ASSQVSQGSTLH
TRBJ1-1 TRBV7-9 ASSLVSGSPDTEAF